One T cell receptor beta chain is described in this entry. This entry belongs to a study of blood T cell repertoires in COVID-19. Study overall: The analysed material was cDNA or gDNA that came from T cells, B-cell-depleted T cells, or PBMCs.

Per the original data handling: Amplification from reference gene primers served as the basis for estimated nucleated cell counts. Libraries were prepared by immunoSEQ multiplex PCR; TCRdb keeps only in-frame clonotypes and omits some of them. V, J and clone size were drawn from that table, and D and trimming were deduced from the DNA. The table lists some 140,000 clones, about 80% of them singletons. The CDR3 is 13 residues long. The germline V and J ends were trimmed by 10 bases and 0 bases, with 11 bases remaining between them. CDR1 is SGHAT and CDR2 is FQNNGV in the germline V gene. Input material: peripheral blood. This rearrangement joins TRBV11-2 to TRBJ2-3; possibly TRBD1 for D (6 bases). The origin of this receptor is a woman aged 60-75 years with acute or convalescent COVID-19. The CDR3 bases are TGTGCCACAACGGACAGTAGCACAGATACGCAGTATTTT. Translation gives CATTDSSTDTQYF.